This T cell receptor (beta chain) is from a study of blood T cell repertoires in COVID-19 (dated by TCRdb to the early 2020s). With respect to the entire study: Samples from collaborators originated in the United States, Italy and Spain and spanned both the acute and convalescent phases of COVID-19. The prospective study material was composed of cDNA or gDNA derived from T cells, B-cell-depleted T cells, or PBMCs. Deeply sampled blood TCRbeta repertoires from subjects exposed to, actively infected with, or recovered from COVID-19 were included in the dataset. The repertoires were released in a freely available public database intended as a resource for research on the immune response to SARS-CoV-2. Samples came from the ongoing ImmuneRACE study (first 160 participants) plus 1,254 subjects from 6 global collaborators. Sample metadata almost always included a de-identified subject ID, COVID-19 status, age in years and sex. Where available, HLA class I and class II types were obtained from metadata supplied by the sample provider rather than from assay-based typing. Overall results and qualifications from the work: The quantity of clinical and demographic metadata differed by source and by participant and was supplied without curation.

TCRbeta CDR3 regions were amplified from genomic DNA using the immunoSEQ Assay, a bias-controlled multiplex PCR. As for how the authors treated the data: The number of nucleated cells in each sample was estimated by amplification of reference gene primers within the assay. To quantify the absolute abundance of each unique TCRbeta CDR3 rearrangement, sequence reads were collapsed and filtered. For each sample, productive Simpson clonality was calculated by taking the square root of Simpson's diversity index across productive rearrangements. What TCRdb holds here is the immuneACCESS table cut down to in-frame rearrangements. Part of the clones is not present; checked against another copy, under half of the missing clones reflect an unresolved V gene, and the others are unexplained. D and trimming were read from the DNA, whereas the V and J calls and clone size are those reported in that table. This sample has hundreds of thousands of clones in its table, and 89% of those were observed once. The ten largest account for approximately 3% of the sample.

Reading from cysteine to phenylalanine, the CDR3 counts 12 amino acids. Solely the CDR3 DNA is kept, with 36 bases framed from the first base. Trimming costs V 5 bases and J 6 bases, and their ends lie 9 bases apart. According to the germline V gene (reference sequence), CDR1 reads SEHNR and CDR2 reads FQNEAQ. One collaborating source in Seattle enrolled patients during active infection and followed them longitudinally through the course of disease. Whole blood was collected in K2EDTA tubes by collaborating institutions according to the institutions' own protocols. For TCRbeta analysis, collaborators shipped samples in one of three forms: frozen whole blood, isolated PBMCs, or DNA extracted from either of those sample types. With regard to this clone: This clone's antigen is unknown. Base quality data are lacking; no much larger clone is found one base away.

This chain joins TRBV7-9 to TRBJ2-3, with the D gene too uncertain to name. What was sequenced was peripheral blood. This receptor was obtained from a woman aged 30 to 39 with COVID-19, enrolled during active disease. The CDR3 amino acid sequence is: CASSATTDTQYF. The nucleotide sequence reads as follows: TGTGCCAGCAGCGCCACTACGGATACGCAGTATTTT.